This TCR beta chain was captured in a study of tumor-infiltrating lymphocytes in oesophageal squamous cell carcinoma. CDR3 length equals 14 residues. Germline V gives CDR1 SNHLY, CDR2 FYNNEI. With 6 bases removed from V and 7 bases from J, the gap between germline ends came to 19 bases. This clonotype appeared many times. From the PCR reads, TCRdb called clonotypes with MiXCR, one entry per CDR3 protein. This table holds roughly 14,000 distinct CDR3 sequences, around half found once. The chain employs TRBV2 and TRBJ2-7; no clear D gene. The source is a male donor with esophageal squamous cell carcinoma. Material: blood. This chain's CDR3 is CASRVGSQVGEQYF. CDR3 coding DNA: TGTGCCAGCAGAGTGGGGTCCCAAGTGGGGGAGCAGTACTTC. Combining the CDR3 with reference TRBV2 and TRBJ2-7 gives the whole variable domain EPEVTQTPSHQVTQMGQEVILRCVPISNHLYFYWYRQILGQKVEFLVSFYNNEISEKSEIFDDQFSVERPDGSNFTLKIRSTKLEDSAMYFCASRVGSQVGEQYFGPGTRLTVT.